This T cell receptor (beta chain) emerged from a study of CD4 T cells in relation to SARS-CoV-2 and coronaviruses. Study-level background: The negative reference was HIV-1 Nef peptide pool or peptide-free culture.

Unexposed donor CD4+ T cells date from about 2011-2018, before the COVID-19 pandemic. CD4+ T cells were isolated from the cells after around 9 days of culture. Testing used SARS-CoV-2 S/N and four cold-coronavirus spikes on unexposed-donor CD4+ T cells, cells permitting. PBMCs were plated at some 2 million per well in IL-2-containing medium. On days 3 and 7, cultures got half fresh IL-2 medium. Sequencing was performed with immunoSEQ multiplex PCR; in TCRdb, only in-frame clones are kept and a portion is missing. Among 27,000 or so clones, approximately 70% were seen once, and the ten largest hold under 25%. Of note for this clone: What it binds is unknown.

The V gene lost 5 bases and the J gene lost 3 bases, with 11 bases spanning the gap. CDR1 is LNHDA and CDR2 is SQIVND in the germline V gene (reference sequence). The CDR3 is made up of 14 amino acids. The TCR comes from a human donor in good health. Input material: CD4+ T cells from PBMCs, cultured in vitro. V and J are TRBV19 and TRBJ1-5; D remains ambiguous. The CDR3 coding sequence is TGTGCCAGTAGTGAAGGCAGGAACAATCAGCCCCAGCATTTT. Translating gives CASSEGRNNQPQHF.